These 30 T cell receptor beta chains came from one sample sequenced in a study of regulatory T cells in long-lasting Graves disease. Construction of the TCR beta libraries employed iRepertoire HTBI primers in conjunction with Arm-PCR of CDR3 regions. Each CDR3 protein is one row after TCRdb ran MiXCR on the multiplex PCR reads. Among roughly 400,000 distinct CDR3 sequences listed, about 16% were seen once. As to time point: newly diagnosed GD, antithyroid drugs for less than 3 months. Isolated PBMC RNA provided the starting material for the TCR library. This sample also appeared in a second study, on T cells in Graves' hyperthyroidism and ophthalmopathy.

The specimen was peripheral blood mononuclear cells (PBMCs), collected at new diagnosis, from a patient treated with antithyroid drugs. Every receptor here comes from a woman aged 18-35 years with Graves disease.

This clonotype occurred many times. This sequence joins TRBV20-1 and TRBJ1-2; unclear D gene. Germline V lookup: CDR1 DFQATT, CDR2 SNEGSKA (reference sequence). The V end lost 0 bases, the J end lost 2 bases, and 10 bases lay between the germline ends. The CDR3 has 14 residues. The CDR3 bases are TGCAGTGCTAGAGATCCGGAGTCCAACTATGGCTACACCTTC. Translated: CSARDPESNYGYTF.

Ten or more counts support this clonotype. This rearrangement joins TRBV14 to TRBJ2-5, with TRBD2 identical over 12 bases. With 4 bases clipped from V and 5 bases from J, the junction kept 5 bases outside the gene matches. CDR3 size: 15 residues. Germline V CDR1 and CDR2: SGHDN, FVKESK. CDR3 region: CASSPTSGSLETQYF. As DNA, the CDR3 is TGTGCCAGCAGCCCGACTAGCGGGAGTCTCGAGACCCAGTACTTC.

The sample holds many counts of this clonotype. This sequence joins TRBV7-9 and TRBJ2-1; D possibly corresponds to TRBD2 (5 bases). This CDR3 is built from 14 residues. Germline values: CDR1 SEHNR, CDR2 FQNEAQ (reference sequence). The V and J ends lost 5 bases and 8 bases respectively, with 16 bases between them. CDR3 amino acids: CASSHELAFDEQFF. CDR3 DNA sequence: TGTGCCAGCAGCCACGAGCTAGCATTCGATGAGCAGTTCTTC.

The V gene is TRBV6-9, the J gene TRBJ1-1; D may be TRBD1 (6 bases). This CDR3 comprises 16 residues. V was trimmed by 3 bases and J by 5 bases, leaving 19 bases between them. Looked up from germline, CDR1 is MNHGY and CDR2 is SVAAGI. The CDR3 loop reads CASSYFSGRRGTEAFF. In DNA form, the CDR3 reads TGTGCCAGCAGTTACTTCTCTGGTAGAAGGGGGACTGAAGCTTTCTTT.

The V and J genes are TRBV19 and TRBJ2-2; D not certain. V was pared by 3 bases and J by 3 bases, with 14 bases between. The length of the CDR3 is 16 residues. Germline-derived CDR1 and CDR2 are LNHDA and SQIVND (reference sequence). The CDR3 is CASSMMRSEYTGELFF. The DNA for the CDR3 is TGTGCCAGTAGTATGATGAGGAGCGAGTACACCGGGGAGCTGTTTTTT.

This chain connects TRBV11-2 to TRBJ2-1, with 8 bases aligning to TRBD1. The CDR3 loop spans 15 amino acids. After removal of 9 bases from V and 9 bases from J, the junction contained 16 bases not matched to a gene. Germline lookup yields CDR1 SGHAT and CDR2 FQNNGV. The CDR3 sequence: CASRLLQGAVGEQFF. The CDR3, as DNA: TGTGCCAGTAGACTCCTTCAGGGGGCTGTAGGTGAGCAGTTCTTC.

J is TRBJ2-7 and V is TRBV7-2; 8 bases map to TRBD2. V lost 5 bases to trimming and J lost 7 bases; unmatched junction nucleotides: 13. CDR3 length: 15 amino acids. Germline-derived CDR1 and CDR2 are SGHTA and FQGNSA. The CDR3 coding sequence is TGTGCCAGCAGCCTTACTAGCGGCAACTACAATGAGCAGTACTTC. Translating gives CASSLTSGNYNEQYF.

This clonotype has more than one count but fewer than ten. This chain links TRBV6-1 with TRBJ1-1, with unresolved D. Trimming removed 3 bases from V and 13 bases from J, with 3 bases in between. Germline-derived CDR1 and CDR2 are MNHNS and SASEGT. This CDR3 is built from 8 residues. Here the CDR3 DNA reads TGTGCCAGCAGTGATTTTTTCTTT. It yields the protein CASSDFFF.

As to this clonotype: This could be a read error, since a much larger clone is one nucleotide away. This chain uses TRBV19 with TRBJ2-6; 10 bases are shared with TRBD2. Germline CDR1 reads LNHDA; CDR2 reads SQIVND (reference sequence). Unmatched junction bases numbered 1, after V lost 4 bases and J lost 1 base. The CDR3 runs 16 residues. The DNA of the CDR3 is TGTGCCAGTAGTAAGCGGGAGGGATCTGGGGCCAACGTCCTGACTTTC. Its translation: CASSKREGSGANVLTF.

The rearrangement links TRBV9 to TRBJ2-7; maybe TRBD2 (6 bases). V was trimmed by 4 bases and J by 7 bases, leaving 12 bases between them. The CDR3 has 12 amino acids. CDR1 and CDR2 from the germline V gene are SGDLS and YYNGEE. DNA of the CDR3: TGTGCCAGCAGCACGGGAGAGGCTGAGCAGTACTTC. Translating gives CASSTGEAEQYF.

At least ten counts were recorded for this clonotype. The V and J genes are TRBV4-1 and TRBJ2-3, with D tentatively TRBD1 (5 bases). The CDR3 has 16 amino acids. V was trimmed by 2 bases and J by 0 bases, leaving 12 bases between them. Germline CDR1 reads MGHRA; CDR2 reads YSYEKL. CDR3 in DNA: TGCGCCAGCAGCCAATCGGCTAGGGGTAGCACAGATACGCAGTATTTT. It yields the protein CASSQSARGSTDTQYF.

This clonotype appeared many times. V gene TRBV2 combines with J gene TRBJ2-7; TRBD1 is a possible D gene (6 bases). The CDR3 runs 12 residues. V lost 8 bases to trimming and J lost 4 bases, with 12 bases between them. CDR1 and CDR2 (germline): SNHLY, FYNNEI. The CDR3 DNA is TGTGCCAGCCTGGACAGATCGTACGAGCAGTACTTC. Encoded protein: CASLDRSYEQYF. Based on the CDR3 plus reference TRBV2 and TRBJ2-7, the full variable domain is EPEVTQTPSHQVTQMGQEVILRCVPISNHLYFYWYRQILGQKVEFLVSFYNNEISEKSEIFDDQFSVERPDGSNFTLKIRSTKLEDSAMYFCASLDRSYEQYFGPGTRLTVT.

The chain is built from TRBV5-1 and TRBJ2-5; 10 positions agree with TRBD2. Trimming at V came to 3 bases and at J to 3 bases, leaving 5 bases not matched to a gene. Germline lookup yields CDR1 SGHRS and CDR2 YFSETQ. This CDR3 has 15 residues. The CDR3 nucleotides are TGCGCCAGCAGCTCAGGGACTAGCGTAAAAGAGACCCAGTACTTC. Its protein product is CASSSGTSVKETQYF.

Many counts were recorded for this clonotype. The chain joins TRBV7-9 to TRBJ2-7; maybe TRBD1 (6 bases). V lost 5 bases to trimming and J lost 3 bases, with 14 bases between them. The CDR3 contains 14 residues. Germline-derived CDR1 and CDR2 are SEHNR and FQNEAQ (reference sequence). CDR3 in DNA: TGTGCCAGCAGCGACCGGGACATAAACTACGAGCAGTACTTC. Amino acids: CASSDRDINYEQYF. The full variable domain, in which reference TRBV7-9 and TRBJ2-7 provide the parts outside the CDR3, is DTGVSQNPRHKITKRGQNVTFRCDPISEHNRLYWYRQTLGQGPEFLTYFQNEAQLEKSRLLSDRFSAERPKGSFSTLEIQRTEQGDSAMYLCASSDRDINYEQYFGPGTRLTVT.

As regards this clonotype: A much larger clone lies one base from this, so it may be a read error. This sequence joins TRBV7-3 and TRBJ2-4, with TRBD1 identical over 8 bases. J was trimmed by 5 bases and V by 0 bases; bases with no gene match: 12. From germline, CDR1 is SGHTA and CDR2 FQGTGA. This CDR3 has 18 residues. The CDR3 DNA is TGTGCCAGCAGCTTAACGAGGCCAGGGGGCGTAGGTGAAAACATTCAGTACTTC. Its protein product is CASSLTRPGGVGENIQYF.

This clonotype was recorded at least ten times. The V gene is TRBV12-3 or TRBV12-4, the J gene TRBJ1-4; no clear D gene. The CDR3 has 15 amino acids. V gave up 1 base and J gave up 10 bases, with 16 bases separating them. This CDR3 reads CASSLVPNSGGKLFF. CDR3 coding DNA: TGTGCCAGCAGTTTAGTTCCCAATTCGGGAGGAAAACTGTTTTTT.

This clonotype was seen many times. The CDR3 loop is CASSLQTNTEAFF. The CDR3 DNA is TGTGCCAGCAGCTTGCAGACGAACACTGAAGCTTTCTTT. The chain carries TRBV5-5 and TRBJ1-1, with D hard to call. This CDR3 region has 13 residues. Germline V CDR1 and CDR2: SGHKS, YYEKEE (reference sequence). Trimming removed 1 base at V and 1 base at J, with 5 bases between. The full variable domain, in which reference TRBV5-5 and TRBJ1-1 provide the parts outside the CDR3, is DAGVTQSPTHLIKTRGQQVTLRCSPISGHKSVSWYQQVLGQGPQFIFQYYEKEERGRGNFPDRFSARQFPNYSSELNVNALLLGDSALYLCASSLQTNTEAFFGQGTRLTVV.

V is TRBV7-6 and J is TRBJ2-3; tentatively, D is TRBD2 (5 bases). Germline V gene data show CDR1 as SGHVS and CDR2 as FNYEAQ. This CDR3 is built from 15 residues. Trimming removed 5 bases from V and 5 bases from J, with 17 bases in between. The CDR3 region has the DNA TGTGCCAGCAGCCGCACGGGCGGGCCAATAGATACGCAGTATTTT. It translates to CASSRTGGPIDTQYF.

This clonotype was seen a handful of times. The CDR3 DNA reads as TGTGCCAGCGGTTTCGCAGGCAATGAGCAGTTCTTC. This translates into CASGFAGNEQFF. The rearrangement joins TRBV6-2 or TRBV6-3 to TRBJ2-1; no clear D gene. There are 12 residues in the CDR3. The V end lost 8 bases, the J end lost 6 bases, and 11 bases lay between the germline ends. Germline V gene sequence: CDR1 MNHEY, CDR2 SVGEGT.

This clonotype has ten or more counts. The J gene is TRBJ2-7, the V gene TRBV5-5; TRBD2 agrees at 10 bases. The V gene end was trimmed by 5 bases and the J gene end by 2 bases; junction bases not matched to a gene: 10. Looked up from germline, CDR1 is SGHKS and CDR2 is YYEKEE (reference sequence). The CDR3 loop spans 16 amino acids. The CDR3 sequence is CASSSPGLANPYEQYF. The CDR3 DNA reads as TGTGCCAGCAGTTCGCCGGGACTAGCGAACCCCTACGAGCAGTACTTC.

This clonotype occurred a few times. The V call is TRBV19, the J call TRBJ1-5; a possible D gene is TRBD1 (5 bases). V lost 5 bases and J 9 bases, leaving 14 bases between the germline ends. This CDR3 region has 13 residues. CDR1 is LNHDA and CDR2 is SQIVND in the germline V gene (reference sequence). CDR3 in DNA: TGTGCCAGTAGTGGGACTCCCGAGGCGCCCCAGCATTTT. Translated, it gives CASSGTPEAPQHF.

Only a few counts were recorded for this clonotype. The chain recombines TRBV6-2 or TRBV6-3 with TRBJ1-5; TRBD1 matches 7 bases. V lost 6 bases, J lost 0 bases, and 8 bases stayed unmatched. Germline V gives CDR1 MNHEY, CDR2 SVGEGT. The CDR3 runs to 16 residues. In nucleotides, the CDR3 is TGTGCCAGCAGCAAACAGGGGACTTATAGCAATCAGCCCCAGCATTTT. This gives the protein CASSKQGTYSNQPQHF.

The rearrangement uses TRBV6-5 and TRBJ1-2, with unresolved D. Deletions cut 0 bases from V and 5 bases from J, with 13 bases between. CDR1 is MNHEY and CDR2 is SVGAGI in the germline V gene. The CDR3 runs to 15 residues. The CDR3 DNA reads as TGTGCCAGCAGTTACTCGAGCCAGGCCCTATATGGCTACACCTTC. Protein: CASSYSSQALYGYTF.

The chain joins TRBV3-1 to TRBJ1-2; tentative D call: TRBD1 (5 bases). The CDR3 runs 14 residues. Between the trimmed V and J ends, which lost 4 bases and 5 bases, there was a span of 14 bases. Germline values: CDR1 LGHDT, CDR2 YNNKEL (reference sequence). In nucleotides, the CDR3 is TGTGCCAGCAGCCCAGGAGGGTGGGGGTATGGCTACACCTTC. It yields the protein CASSPGGWGYGYTF.

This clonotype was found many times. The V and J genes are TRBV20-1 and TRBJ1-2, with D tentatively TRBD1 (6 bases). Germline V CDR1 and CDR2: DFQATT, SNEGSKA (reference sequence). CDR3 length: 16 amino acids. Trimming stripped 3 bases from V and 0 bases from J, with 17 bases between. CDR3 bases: TGCAGTGCTAGGCGTTTAGGGGGGTCGTCTAACTATGGCTACACCTTC. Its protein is CSARRLGGSSNYGYTF.

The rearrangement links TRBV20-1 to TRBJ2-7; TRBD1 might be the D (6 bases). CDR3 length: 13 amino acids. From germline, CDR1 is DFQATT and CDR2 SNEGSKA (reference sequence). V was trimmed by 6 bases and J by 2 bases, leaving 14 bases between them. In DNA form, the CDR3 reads TGCAGTGCACCCGACAGGCGCCCCTACGAGCAGTACTTC. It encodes CSAPDRRPYEQYF.

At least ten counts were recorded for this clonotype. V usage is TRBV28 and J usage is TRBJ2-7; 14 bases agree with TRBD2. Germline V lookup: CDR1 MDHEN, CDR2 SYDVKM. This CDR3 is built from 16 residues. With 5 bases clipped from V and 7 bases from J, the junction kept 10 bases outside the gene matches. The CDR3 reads CASSGTSGSRLFEQYF. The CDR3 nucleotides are TGTGCCAGCAGTGGGACTAGCGGGAGTCGCCTTTTTGAGCAGTACTTC.

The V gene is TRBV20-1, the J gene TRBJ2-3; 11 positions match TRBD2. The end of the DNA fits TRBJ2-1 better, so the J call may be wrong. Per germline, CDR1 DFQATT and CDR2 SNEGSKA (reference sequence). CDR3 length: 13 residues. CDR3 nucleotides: TGCAGTGCCCTAGCGGGAGGAGCTAATGAGCAGTTCTTC. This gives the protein CSALAGGANEQFF.

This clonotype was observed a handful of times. The CDR3 DNA reads TGTGCCAGCAGACCTCAGGGGGGGGGACTAGAACCCTACGAGCAGTACTTC. The encoded protein is CASRPQGGGLEPYEQYF. The chain uses TRBV7-9 and TRBJ2-7, with D perhaps matching TRBD2 (8 bases). The germline V gene encodes CDR1 SEHNR and CDR2 FQNEAQ (reference sequence). Deletions cut 6 bases from V and 2 bases from J, with 23 bases between. The CDR3 loop spans 17 amino acids. Using reference TRBV7-9 and TRBJ2-7 for the parts outside the CDR3, the full variable domain is DTGVSQNPRHKITKRGQNVTFRCDPISEHNRLYWYRQTLGQGPEFLTYFQNEAQLEKSRLLSDRFSAERPKGSFSTLEIQRTEQGDSAMYLCASRPQGGGLEPYEQYFGPGTRLTVT.

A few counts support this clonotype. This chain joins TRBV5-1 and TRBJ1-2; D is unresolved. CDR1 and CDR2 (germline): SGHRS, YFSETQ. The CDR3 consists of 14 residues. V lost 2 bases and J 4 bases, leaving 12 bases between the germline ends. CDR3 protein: CASSFRERGYGYTF. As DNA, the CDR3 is TGCGCCAGCAGCTTCCGGGAACGGGGCTATGGCTACACCTTC.